Here is one TCR beta chain with its context. Its antigen remains unidentified. Unmatched junction bases numbered 8, after V lost 5 bases and J lost 5 bases. The CDR3 covers 14 residues. CDR1 is SGHVS, CDR2 FNYEAQ, per germline. T lymphocytes (CD4+ and CD8+) were sorted from PBMCs. This entry is derived from a study of CD8+ T cells in alopecia areata. On the study more broadly: Patients received oral tofacitinib, 5 to 10 mg twice daily, for moderate-to-severe alopecia areata. Study-wide results and limits: Especially in alopecia totalis/universalis, lesional scalp showed greater clonality than normal scalp did.

Extracted RNA was reverse transcribed into cDNA, the sequencing template. Here immunoSEQ multiplex PCR was the method, and the copy in TCRdb shows in-frame clones only, minus some. This sample yields 150,000 to 200,000 clones, of which over 50% are seen a single time; roughly 14% belongs to the top ten. The input for sequencing was CD4+ T cells sorted from blood, taken at week 0. The TCR was taken from a human donor with alopecia areata. The V gene is TRBV7-6, the J gene TRBJ2-5, with TRBD2 matching 7 bases. The CDR3 reads CASSPREGRETQYF. DNA for the CDR3: TGTGCCAGCAGCCCCAGGGAGGGTCGGGAGACCCAGTACTTC.